The rows below give T cell receptor beta chains drawn from one sample of a study of radiotherapy plus CTLA-4 blockade in lung cancer. The protocol was immunoSEQ multiplex PCR, while the TCRdb copy is restricted to in-frame clones and leaves out a portion. The sample lists approximately 77,000 clones, 84% occurring once. The source material was peripheral blood, sampled from a patient treated with radiotherapy plus ipilimumab. The receptors shown here come from a human donor with non-small cell lung cancer who had stable disease on radiotherapy plus ipilimumab. CDR3s include the opening cysteine and the closing phenylalanine or tryptophan. D genes are given only for firm matches. Clone size is not always given. Where it is, it says once, few, many or a class for expanded clones.

v_call: TRBV28; j_call: TRBJ2-1; d_call: NA; clone_size: few; cdr3_aa: CASRPPGPTGEQFF; cdr3_nt: TGTGCCAGCAGGCCGCCGGGACCTACAGGGGAGCAGTTCTTC
v_call: TRBV27; j_call: TRBJ2-2; d_call: TRBD2; clone_size: NA; cdr3_aa: CASSFRLAANTGELFF; cdr3_nt: TGTGCCAGCAGTTTTCGGCTAGCGGCAAACACCGGGGAGCTGTTTTTT
v_call: TRBV20-1; j_call: TRBJ1-2; d_call: NA; clone_size: NA; cdr3_aa: CSASGGRGYTF; cdr3_nt: TGCAGTGCTAGCGGGGGACGTGGCTACACCTTC
v_call: TRBV19; j_call: TRBJ2-2; d_call: TRBD1; clone_size: NA; cdr3_aa: CASINRGTGELFF; cdr3_nt: TGTGCCAGTATCAACAGGGGAACCGGGGAGCTGTTTTTT
v_call: TRBV11-2; j_call: TRBJ2-3; d_call: TRBD2; clone_size: NA; cdr3_aa: CASSRTSGTLTDTQYF; cdr3_nt: TGTGCCAGCAGCCGGACTAGCGGGACATTAACAGATACGCAGTATTTT
v_call: TRBV7-9; j_call: TRBJ2-1; d_call: TRBD2; clone_size: NA; cdr3_aa: CASSLSGGSYNEQFF; cdr3_nt: TGTGCCAGCAGCTTATCGGGGGGCTCCTACAATGAGCAGTTCTTC
v_call: TRBV19; j_call: TRBJ1-2; d_call: TRBD1; clone_size: NA; cdr3_aa: CASREGAPTIGYTF; cdr3_nt: TGTGCCAGTAGGGAGGGGGCGCCAACGATCGGCTACACCTTC
v_call: TRBV5-1; j_call: TRBJ1-1; d_call: NA; clone_size: NA; cdr3_aa: CASSSEGKLNTEAFF; cdr3_nt: TGCGCCAGCAGCTCAGAGGGGAAGTTGAACACTGAAGCTTTCTTT
v_call: TRBV4-2; j_call: TRBJ1-4; d_call: NA; clone_size: NA; cdr3_aa: CASSQGQGYNEKLFF; cdr3_nt: TGTGCCAGCAGCCAAGGGCAGGGTTATAATGAAAAACTGTTTTTT
v_call: TRBV6-4; j_call: TRBJ2-3; d_call: NA; clone_size: NA; cdr3_aa: CASSAGPTDTQYF; cdr3_nt: TGTGCCAGCAGTGCGGGCCCGACAGATACGCAGTATTTT
v_call: TRBV5-1; j_call: TRBJ2-2; d_call: NA; clone_size: NA; cdr3_aa: CASSLINRAGELFF; cdr3_nt: TGCGCCAGCAGCTTGATCAACAGGGCCGGGGAGCTGTTTTTT
v_call: TRBV7-2; j_call: TRBJ2-7; d_call: NA; clone_size: NA; cdr3_aa: CASSPTSYEQYF; cdr3_nt: TGTGCCAGCAGCCCGACTAGCTACGAGCAGTACTTC
v_call: TRBV14; j_call: TRBJ2-4; d_call: TRBD2; clone_size: NA; cdr3_aa: CASSPTSGGNIQYF; cdr3_nt: TGTGCCAGCAGTCCAACTAGCGGGGGGAACATTCAGTACTTC
v_call: TRBV28; j_call: TRBJ1-6; d_call: TRBD1; clone_size: few; cdr3_aa: CASKGTRDRVLSPLHF; cdr3_nt: TGTGCCAGCAAAGGGACTCGGGACAGGGTTCTTTCACCCCTCCACTTT
v_call: TRBV9; j_call: TRBJ1-6; d_call: TRBD1; clone_size: NA; cdr3_aa: CASSASPGQNYNSPLHF; cdr3_nt: TGTGCCAGCAGCGCGTCCCCGGGACAGAACTATAATTCACCCCTCCACTTT
v_call: TRBV6-1; j_call: TRBJ2-7; d_call: TRBD2; clone_size: NA; cdr3_aa: CASSTSGRAYEQYF; cdr3_nt: TGTGCCAGCAGTACTAGCGGGAGGGCCTACGAGCAGTACTTC
v_call: TRBV11-3; j_call: TRBJ1-5; d_call: TRBD1; clone_size: NA; cdr3_aa: CASSDVRTQGVVCDQPQHF; cdr3_nt: TGTGCCAGCAGCGACGTCCGGACACAGGGGGTGGTCTGTGATCAGCCCCAGCATTTT
v_call: TRBV5-6; j_call: TRBJ2-7; d_call: TRBD2; clone_size: NA; cdr3_aa: CASKRDPAHEQYF; cdr3_nt: TGTGCCAGCAAGCGGGACCCGGCCCACGAGCAGTACTTC
v_call: TRBV6-1; j_call: TRBJ2-1; d_call: TRBD2; clone_size: NA; cdr3_aa: CASTGTSGRFNEQFF; cdr3_nt: TGTGCCAGCACAGGGACTAGCGGGAGGTTCAATGAGCAGTTCTTC
v_call: TRBV7-7; j_call: TRBJ2-5; d_call: NA; clone_size: NA; cdr3_aa: CASSHWEGGSGETQYF; cdr3_nt: TGTGCTAGCAGCCACTGGGAAGGTGGGAGCGGGGAGACCCAGTACTTC
v_call: TRBV5-1; j_call: TRBJ2-2; d_call: TRBD1; clone_size: NA; cdr3_aa: CASSPHDRGNTGELFF; cdr3_nt: TGCGCCAGCAGCCCCCACGACAGGGGGAACACCGGGGAGCTGTTTTTT
v_call: TRBV6-6; j_call: TRBJ1-2; d_call: TRBD1; clone_size: once; cdr3_aa: CASSPGTGVYGYTF; cdr3_nt: TGTGCCAGCAGCCCCGGGACAGGTGTTTATGGCTACACCTTC
v_call: TRBV19; j_call: TRBJ2-7; d_call: NA; clone_size: NA; cdr3_aa: CASSIGRGRYEQYF; cdr3_nt: TGTGCCAGTAGTATAGGCCGGGGCCGTTACGAGCAGTACTTC
v_call: TRBV5-5; j_call: TRBJ2-7; d_call: TRBD2; clone_size: NA; cdr3_aa: CASSFRGGLSYEQYF; cdr3_nt: TGTGCCAGCAGCTTCCGGGGAGGGCTCTCCTACGAGCAGTACTTC
v_call: TRBV6-5; j_call: TRBJ2-1; d_call: NA; clone_size: NA; cdr3_aa: CASSRPYNEQFF; cdr3_nt: TGTGCCAGCAGCCGCCCGTACAATGAGCAGTTCTTC
v_call: TRBV4-2; j_call: TRBJ1-6; d_call: NA; clone_size: NA; cdr3_aa: CASSQDLGQGESPLHF; cdr3_nt: TGTGCCAGCAGCCAAGATCTCGGGCAGGGAGAATCACCCCTCCACTTT
v_call: TRBV15; j_call: TRBJ1-2; d_call: NA; clone_size: NA; cdr3_aa: CATSRREDRWSGYTF; cdr3_nt: TGTGCCACCAGCAGAAGGGAGGACAGATGGTCCGGCTACACCTTC
v_call: TRBV11-3; j_call: TRBJ2-5; d_call: NA; clone_size: NA; cdr3_aa: CASSLGAFAGKETQYF; cdr3_nt: TGTGCCAGCAGCTTAGGAGCATTCGCGGGCAAAGAGACCCAGTACTTC
v_call: TRBV28; j_call: TRBJ1-6; d_call: NA; clone_size: NA; cdr3_aa: CASSLWTDSPLHF; cdr3_nt: TGTGCCAGCAGTTTATGGACTGATTCACCCCTCCACTTT
v_call: TRBV6-5; j_call: TRBJ1-2; d_call: NA; clone_size: NA; cdr3_aa: CASSYSGRAKNYGYTF; cdr3_nt: TGTGCCAGCAGTTACTCGGGCAGGGCTAAAAACTATGGCTACACCTTC
v_call: TRBV30; j_call: TRBJ1-4; d_call: NA; clone_size: NA; cdr3_aa: CAWTLGGEKLFF; cdr3_nt: TGTGCCTGGACCTTGGGCGGGGAAAAACTGTTTTTT
v_call: TRBV7-8; j_call: TRBJ1-6; d_call: NA; clone_size: NA; cdr3_aa: CASGRDIQVYSYNSPLHF; cdr3_nt: TGTGCCAGCGGACGGGACATACAAGTTTACTCCTATAATTCACCCCTCCACTTT
v_call: TRBV4-2; j_call: TRBJ1-2; d_call: NA; clone_size: NA; cdr3_aa: CASSQVIGGNYGYTF; cdr3_nt: TGTGCCAGCAGCCAAGTTATCGGGGGGAACTATGGCTACACCTTC
v_call: TRBV7-6; j_call: TRBJ2-5; d_call: NA; clone_size: NA; cdr3_aa: CASSLRGLEETQYF; cdr3_nt: TGTGCCAGCAGCTTGCGGGGCCTCGAAGAGACCCAGTACTTC
v_call: TRBV19; j_call: TRBJ2-1; d_call: NA; clone_size: NA; cdr3_aa: CASSITTVRLEQFF; cdr3_nt: TGTGCCAGTAGTATAACCACCGTTCGGCTCGAGCAGTTCTTC
v_call: TRBV6-6; j_call: TRBJ2-5; d_call: NA; clone_size: NA; cdr3_aa: CASSYSGGELETQYF; cdr3_nt: TGTGCCAGCAGTTACTCGGGGGGCGAGCTTGAGACCCAGTACTTC
v_call: TRBV6-1; j_call: TRBJ1-5; d_call: NA; clone_size: NA; cdr3_aa: CAGGTSQQPQHF; cdr3_nt: TGTGCCGGGGGGACCTCGCAGCAGCCCCAGCATTTT
v_call: TRBV30; j_call: TRBJ1-6; d_call: NA; clone_size: NA; cdr3_aa: CAWSRSESPLHF; cdr3_nt: TGTGCCTGGAGCCGGTCGGAATCACCCCTCCACTTT
v_call: TRBV28; j_call: TRBJ1-2; d_call: TRBD1; clone_size: NA; cdr3_aa: CASSSRGGNYGYTF; cdr3_nt: TGTGCCAGCAGTTCCAGGGGGGGCAACTATGGCTACACCTTC
v_call: TRBV10-3; j_call: TRBJ1-5; d_call: TRBD1; clone_size: NA; cdr3_aa: CAISETKQGPSNQPQHF; cdr3_nt: TGTGCCATCAGTGAGACCAAACAGGGGCCCAGCAATCAGCCCCAGCATTTT
v_call: TRBV7-6; j_call: TRBJ2-3; d_call: TRBD2; clone_size: NA; cdr3_aa: CASSSLAGLADTQYF; cdr3_nt: TGTGCCAGCAGCTCACTAGCGGGGCTGGCAGATACGCAGTATTTT
v_call: TRBV6-5; j_call: TRBJ1-6; d_call: TRBD1; clone_size: NA; cdr3_aa: CASTLGQGTSPLHF; cdr3_nt: TGTGCCAGCACCCTGGGACAGGGTACTTCACCCCTCCACTTT
v_call: TRBV28; j_call: TRBJ1-5; d_call: NA; clone_size: NA; cdr3_aa: CASSLSQQVGNQPQHF; cdr3_nt: TGTGCCAGCAGTTTATCACAGCAGGTCGGCAATCAGCCCCAGCATTTT
v_call: TRBV28; j_call: TRBJ2-7; d_call: NA; clone_size: NA; cdr3_aa: CASSFQAGWSYEQYF; cdr3_nt: TGTGCCAGCAGTTTCCAGGCAGGGTGGTCCTACGAGCAGTACTTC
v_call: TRBV11-2; j_call: TRBJ2-3; d_call: TRBD1; clone_size: NA; cdr3_aa: CASSKGQGAADTQYF; cdr3_nt: TGTGCCAGCAGCAAAGGACAGGGGGCCGCAGATACGCAGTATTTT
v_call: TRBV7-8; j_call: TRBJ2-1; d_call: NA; clone_size: NA; cdr3_aa: CASSRTSEQVANEQFF; cdr3_nt: TGTGCCAGCAGCCGAACCTCGGAACAGGTCGCAAATGAGCAGTTCTTC
v_call: TRBV5-1; j_call: TRBJ1-1; d_call: NA; clone_size: NA; cdr3_aa: CASSLGGSVYTEAFF; cdr3_nt: TGCGCCAGCAGCTTGGGGGGATCCGTGTACACTGAAGCTTTCTTT
v_call: TRBV6-5; j_call: TRBJ2-7; d_call: TRBD2; clone_size: NA; cdr3_aa: CASSTLAGPSYEQYF; cdr3_nt: TGTGCCAGCAGTACCCTAGCGGGGCCGTCCTACGAGCAGTACTTC
v_call: TRBV29-1; j_call: TRBJ2-3; d_call: TRBD2; clone_size: NA; cdr3_aa: CSVGDYRTDTQYF; cdr3_nt: TGCAGCGTCGGGGACTACCGCACAGATACGCAGTATTTT
v_call: TRBV6-5; j_call: TRBJ1-1; d_call: TRBD1; clone_size: NA; cdr3_aa: CASTSGTDLAEAFF; cdr3_nt: TGTGCCAGCACTTCAGGGACAGATTTGGCTGAAGCTTTCTTT
v_call: TRBV4-2; j_call: TRBJ2-3; d_call: NA; clone_size: NA; cdr3_aa: CASSQDRVTDTQYF; cdr3_nt: TGTGCCAGCAGCCAAGATCGCGTCACAGATACGCAGTATTTT
v_call: TRBV5-1; j_call: TRBJ2-1; d_call: NA; clone_size: few; cdr3_aa: CASSLSSTEQFF; cdr3_nt: TGCGCCAGCAGCTTGTCTAGCACTGAGCAGTTCTTC
v_call: TRBV6-4; j_call: TRBJ2-3; d_call: NA; clone_size: NA; cdr3_aa: CASSHEIGDTQYF; cdr3_nt: TGTGCCAGCAGCCATGAGATAGGAGATACGCAGTATTTT
v_call: TRBV27; j_call: TRBJ1-5; d_call: NA; clone_size: NA; cdr3_aa: CASSPLTGARTQHF; cdr3_nt: TGTGCCAGCAGTCCTCTCACCGGGGCGAGGACCCAGCATTTT
v_call: TRBV27; j_call: TRBJ2-7; d_call: NA; clone_size: NA; cdr3_aa: CASSSSMAYEQYF; cdr3_nt: TGTGCCAGCAGTTCCTCGATGGCCTACGAGCAGTACTTC
v_call: TRBV9; j_call: TRBJ1-2; d_call: NA; clone_size: NA; cdr3_aa: CASSVAWGYTF; cdr3_nt: TGTGCCAGCAGCGTAGCTTGGGGCTACACCTTC
v_call: TRBV19; j_call: TRBJ1-2; d_call: TRBD1; clone_size: few; cdr3_aa: CASTLTRGTGSGYTF; cdr3_nt: TGTGCCAGTACCCTCACCCGGGGGACAGGGAGTGGCTACACCTTC